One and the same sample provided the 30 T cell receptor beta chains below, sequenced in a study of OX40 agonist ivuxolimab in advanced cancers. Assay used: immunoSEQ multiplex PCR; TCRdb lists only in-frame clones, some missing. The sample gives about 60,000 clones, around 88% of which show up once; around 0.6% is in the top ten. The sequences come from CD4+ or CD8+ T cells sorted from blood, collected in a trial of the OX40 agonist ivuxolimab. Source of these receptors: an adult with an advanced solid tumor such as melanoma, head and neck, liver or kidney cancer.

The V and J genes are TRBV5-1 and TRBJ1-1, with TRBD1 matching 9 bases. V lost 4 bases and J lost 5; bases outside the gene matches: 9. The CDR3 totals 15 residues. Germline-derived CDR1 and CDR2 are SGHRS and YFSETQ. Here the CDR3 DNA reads TGCGCCAGCAGCGAATTAACAGGGGGCGGGACTGAAGCTTTCTTT. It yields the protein CASSELTGGGTEAFF.

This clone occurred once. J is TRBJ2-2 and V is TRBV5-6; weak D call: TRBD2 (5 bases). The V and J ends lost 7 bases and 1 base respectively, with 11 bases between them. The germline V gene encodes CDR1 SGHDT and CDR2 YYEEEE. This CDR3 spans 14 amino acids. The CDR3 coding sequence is TGTGCCAGCTTTCCCGGACTGAACACCGGGGAGCTGTTTTTT. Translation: CASFPGLNTGELFF.

CDR3 residues: CSVELGRTDTQYF. In DNA, the CDR3 is TGCAGCGTCGAACTAGGTCGGACAGATACGCAGTATTTT. The rearrangement uses TRBV29-1 and TRBJ2-3; a possible D gene is TRBD2 (5 bases). Per germline, CDR1 SQVTM and CDR2 ANQGSEA. The CDR3 length is 13 residues. Trimming cost V 6 bases and J 3 bases, with 13 bases left between them.

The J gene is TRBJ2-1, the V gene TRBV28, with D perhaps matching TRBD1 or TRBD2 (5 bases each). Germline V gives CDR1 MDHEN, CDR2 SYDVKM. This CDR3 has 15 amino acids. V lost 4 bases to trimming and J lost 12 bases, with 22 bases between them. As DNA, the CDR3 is TGTGCCAGCAGTTCCCGAGAACGCCGGGGCCGGGGGCAGTTCTTC. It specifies CASSSRERRGRGQFF. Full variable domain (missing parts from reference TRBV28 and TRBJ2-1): DVKVTQSSRYLVKRTGEKVFLECVQDMDHENMFWYRQDPGLGLRLIYFSYDVKMKEKGDIPEGYSVSREKKERFSLILESASTNQTSMYLCASSSRERRGRGQFFGPGTRLTVL.

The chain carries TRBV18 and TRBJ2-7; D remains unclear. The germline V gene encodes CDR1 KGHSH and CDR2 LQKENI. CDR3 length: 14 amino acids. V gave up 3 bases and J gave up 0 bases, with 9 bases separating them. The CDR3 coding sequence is TGTGCCAGCTCACCCCTGGGCAGCTCCTACGAGCAGTACTTC. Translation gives CASSPLGSSYEQYF.

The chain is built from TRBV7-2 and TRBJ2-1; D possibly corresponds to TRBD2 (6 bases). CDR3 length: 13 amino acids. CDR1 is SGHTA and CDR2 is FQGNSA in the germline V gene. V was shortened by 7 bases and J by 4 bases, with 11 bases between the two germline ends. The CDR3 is CASMREMYNEQFF. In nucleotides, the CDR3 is TGTGCCAGCATGCGGGAAATGTACAATGAGCAGTTCTTC.

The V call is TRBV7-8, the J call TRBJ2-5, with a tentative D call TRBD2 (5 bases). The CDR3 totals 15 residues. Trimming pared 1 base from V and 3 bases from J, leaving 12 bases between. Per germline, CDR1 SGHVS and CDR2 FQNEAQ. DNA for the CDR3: TGTGCCAGCAGCTTAGAGGAGCGGCGGGAAGAGACCCAGTACTTC. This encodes CASSLEERREETQYF.

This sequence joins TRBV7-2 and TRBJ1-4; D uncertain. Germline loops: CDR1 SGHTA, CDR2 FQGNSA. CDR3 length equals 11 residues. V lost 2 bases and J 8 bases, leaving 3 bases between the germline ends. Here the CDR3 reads CASSLREKLFF. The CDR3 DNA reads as TGTGCCAGCAGCTTAAGGGAAAAACTGTTTTTT.

The CDR3 bases are TGTGCCAGCAGTTTTCCTATTGGGGGTCAGGCATTCCTCACAGATACGCAGTATTTT. It specifies CASSFPIGGQAFLTDTQYF. V is TRBV28 and J is TRBJ2-3; D may match TRBD1 or TRBD2 (5 bases each). Between the trimmed V and J ends, which lost 3 bases and 2 bases, there was a span of 24 bases. This CDR3 region has 19 residues. Looked up from germline, CDR1 is MDHEN and CDR2 is SYDVKM.

CDR3 amino acids: CASSPSGTGLLFF. CDR3 coding DNA: TGTGCCAGCAGTCCTTCTGGGACAGGACTTCTGTTTTTT. The rearrangement links TRBV28 to TRBJ1-4, with 8 nucleotides matching TRBD1. Germline CDR1 is MDHEN and CDR2 is SYDVKM. The CDR3 loop spans 13 amino acids. Trimming cost V 5 bases and J 14 bases; bases outside gene matches: 10.

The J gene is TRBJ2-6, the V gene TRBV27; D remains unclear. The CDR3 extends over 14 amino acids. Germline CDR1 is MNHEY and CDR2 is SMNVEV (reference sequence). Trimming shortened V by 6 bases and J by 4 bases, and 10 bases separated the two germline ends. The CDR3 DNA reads TGTGCCAGCAGATCTTCGGTGGGGGCCAACGTCCTGACTTTC. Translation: CASRSSVGANVLTF.

In DNA, the CDR3 is TGCGCCAGCAGCCAAGAAGAGCGGGTCTACGAGCAGTACTTC. This sequence encodes CASSQEERVYEQYF. V is TRBV4-1 and J is TRBJ2-7, with TRBD2 as a possible D gene (6 bases). The V gene's germline CDR1 is MGHRA and CDR2 YSYEKL. V was trimmed by 0 bases and J by 3 bases, leaving 9 bases between them. CDR3 length equals 14 residues.

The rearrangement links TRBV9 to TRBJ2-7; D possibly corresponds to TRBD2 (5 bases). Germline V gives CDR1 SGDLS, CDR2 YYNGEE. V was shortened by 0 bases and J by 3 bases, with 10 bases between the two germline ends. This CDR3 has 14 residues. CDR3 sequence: CASSVGGLGYEQYF. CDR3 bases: TGTGCCAGCAGCGTAGGAGGGTTGGGCTACGAGCAGTACTTC.

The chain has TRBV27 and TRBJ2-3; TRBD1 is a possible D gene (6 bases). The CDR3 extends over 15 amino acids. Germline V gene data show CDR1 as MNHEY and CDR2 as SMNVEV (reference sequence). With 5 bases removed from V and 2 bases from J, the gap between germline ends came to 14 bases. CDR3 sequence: CASSGQGSITDTQYF. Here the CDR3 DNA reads TGTGCCAGCAGTGGCCAGGGGTCCATCACAGATACGCAGTATTTT.

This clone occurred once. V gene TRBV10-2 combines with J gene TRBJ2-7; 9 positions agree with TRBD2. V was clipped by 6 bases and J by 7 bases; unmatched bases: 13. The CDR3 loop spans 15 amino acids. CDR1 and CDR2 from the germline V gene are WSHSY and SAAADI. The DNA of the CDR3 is TGCGCCAGCAGAGGGTTGGGCGGGAGGGCCGGTGAGCAGTACTTC. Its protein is CASRGLGGRAGEQYF.

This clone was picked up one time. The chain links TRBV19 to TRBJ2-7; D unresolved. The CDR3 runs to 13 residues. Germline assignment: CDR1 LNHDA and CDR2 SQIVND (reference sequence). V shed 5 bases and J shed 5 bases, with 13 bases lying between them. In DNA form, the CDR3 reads TGTGCCAGTAGTCCTAGTAGTCTCGACGAGCAGTACTTC. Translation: CASSPSSLDEQYF.

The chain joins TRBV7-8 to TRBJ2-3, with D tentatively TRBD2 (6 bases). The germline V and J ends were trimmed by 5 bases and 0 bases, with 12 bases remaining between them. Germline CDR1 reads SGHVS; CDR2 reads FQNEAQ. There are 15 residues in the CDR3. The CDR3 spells CASSRLVSSTDTQYF. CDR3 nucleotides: TGTGCCAGCAGCCGACTAGTTTCTAGCACAGATACGCAGTATTTT.

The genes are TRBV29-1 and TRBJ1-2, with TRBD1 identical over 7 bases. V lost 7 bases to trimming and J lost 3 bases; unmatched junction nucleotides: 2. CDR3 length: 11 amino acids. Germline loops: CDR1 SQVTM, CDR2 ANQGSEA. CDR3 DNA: TGCAGCGACGACAGGGACTATGGCTACACCTTC. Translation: CSDDRDYGYTF.

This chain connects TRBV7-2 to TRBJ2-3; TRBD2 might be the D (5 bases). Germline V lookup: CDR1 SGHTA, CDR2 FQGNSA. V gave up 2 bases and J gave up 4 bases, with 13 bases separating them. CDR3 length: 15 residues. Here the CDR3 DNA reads TGTGCCAGCAGCTTAAGCGGTCCACGCGCAGATACGCAGTATTTT. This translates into CASSLSGPRADTQYF.

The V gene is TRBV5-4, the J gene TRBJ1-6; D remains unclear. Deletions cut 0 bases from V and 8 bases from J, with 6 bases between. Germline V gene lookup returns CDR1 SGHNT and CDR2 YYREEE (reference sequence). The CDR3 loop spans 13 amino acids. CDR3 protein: CASSLDLYSPLHF. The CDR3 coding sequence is TGTGCCAGCAGCTTGGACCTGTATTCACCCCTCCACTTT. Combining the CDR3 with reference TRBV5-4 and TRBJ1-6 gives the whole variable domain ETGVTQSPTHLIKTRGQQVTLRCSSQSGHNTVSWYQQALGQGPQFIFQYYREEENGRGNFPPRFSGLQFPNYSSELNVNALELDDSALYLCASSLDLYSPLHFGNGTRLTVT.

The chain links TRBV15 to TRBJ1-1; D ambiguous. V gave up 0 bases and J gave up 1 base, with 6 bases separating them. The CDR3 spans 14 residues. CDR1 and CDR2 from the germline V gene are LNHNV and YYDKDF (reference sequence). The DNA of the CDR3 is TGTGCCACCAGCAGAGATTCAGGGAACACTGAAGCTTTCTTT. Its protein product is CATSRDSGNTEAFF.

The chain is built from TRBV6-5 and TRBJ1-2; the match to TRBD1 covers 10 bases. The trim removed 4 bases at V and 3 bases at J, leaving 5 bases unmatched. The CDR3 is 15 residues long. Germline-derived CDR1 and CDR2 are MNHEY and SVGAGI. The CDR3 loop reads CASSSGQGGHYGYTF. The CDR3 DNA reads TGTGCCAGCAGTTCCGGACAGGGGGGGCACTATGGCTACACCTTC.

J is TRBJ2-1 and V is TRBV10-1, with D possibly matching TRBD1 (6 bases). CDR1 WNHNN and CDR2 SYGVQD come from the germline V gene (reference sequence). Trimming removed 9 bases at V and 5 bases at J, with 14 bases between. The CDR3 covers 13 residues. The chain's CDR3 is CARLPGHNNEQFF. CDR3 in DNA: TGCGCCAGACTCCCGGGACATAACAATGAGCAGTTCTTC.

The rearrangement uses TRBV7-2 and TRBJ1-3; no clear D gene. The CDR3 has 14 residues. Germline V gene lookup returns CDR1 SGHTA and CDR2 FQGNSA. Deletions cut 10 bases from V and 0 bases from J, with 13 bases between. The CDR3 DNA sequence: TGTGCCATCGACAAGACCGGCTCTGGAAACACCATATATTTT. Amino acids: CAIDKTGSGNTIYF. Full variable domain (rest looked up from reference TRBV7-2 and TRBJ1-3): GAGVSQSPSNKVTEKGKDVELRCDPISGHTALYWYRQSLGQGLEFLIYFQGNSAPDKSGLPSDRFSAERTGGSVSTLTIQRTQQEDSAVYLCAIDKTGSGNTIYFGEGSWLTVV.

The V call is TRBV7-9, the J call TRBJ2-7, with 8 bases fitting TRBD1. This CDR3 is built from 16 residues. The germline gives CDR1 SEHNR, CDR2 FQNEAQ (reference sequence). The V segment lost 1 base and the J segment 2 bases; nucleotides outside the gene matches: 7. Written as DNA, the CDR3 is TGTGCCAGCAGCTTAGACCCCGGGACAGGCACCTACGAGCAGTACTTC. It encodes CASSLDPGTGTYEQYF.

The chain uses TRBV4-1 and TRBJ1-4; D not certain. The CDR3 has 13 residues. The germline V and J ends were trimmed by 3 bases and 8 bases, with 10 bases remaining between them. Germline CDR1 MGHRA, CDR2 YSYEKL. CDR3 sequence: CASSHVDGEKLFF. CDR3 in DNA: TGCGCCAGCAGCCACGTGGACGGGGAAAAACTGTTTTTT.

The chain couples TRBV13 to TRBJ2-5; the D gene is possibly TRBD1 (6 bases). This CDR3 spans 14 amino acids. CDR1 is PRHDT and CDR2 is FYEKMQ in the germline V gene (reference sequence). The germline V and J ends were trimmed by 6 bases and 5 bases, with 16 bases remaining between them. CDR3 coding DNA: TGTGCCAGCAGTTTGACGACAGGCCGGGAGACCCAGTACTTC. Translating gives CASSLTTGRETQYF.

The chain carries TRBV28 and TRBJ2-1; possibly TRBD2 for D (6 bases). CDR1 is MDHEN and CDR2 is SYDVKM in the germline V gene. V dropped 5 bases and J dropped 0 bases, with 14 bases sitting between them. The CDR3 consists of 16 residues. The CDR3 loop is CASSLSGLRSYNEQFF. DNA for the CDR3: TGTGCCAGCAGTCTATCGGGACTGCGCTCCTACAATGAGCAGTTCTTC.

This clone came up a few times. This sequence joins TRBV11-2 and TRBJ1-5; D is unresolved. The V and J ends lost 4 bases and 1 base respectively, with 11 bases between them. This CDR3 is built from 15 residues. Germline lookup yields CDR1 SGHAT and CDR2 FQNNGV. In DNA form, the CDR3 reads TGTGCCAGCAGCTCGACCTTTGGGAGCAATCAGCCCCAGCATTTT. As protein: CASSSTFGSNQPQHF.

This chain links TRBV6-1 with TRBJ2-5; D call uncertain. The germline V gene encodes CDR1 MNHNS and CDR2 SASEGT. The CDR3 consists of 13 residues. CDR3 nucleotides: TGTGCGTCGACCCCAGGAGCCCAAGAGACCCAGTACTTC. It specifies CASTPGAQETQYF.